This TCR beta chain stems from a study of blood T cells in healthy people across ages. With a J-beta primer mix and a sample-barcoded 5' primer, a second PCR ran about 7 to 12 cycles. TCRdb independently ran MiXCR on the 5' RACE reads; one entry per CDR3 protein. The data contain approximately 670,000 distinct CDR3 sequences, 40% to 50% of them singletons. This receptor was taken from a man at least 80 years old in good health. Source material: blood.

The CDR3 coding sequence is TGTGCCAGCAGCTTAGCAGCGGGAGTGGTTTCCGGGGAGCTGTTTTTT. Protein sequence: CASSLAAGVVSGELFF. This chain links TRBV7-2 with TRBJ2-2, with 8 bases fitting TRBD2. Germline V gene data show CDR1 as SGHTA and CDR2 as FQGNSA. The CDR3 covers 16 residues. Trimming removed 0 bases from V and 6 bases from J; junction bases left unmatched: 6.